Shown below are 27 T cell receptor beta chains from a single sample sequenced in a study of blood T cell repertoires in COVID-19. Using immunoSEQ multiplex PCR, the repertoire was profiled, and TCRdb retains in-frame clones only, with some absent. The table shows fewer than 100,000 clones, with about 90% occurring only once. Sequenced: peripheral blood. The receptors were gathered from a human donor in a cohort sampled during active COVID-19.

The rearrangement links TRBV5-6 to TRBJ2-5; 7 bases align to TRBD1. The CDR3 spans 13 residues. The trim removed 4 bases at V and 7 bases at J, leaving 7 bases unmatched. Germline V CDR1 and CDR2: SGHDT, YYEEEE. The CDR3 bases are TGTGCCAGCAGCGGGGGACAGCGCACGACCCAGTACTTC. Protein: CASSGGQRTTQYF.

V gene TRBV28 combines with J gene TRBJ1-5, with a tentative D call TRBD1 (6 bases). This CDR3 contains 15 residues. CDR1 and CDR2 (germline): MDHEN, SYDVKM. Trimming shortened V by 6 bases and J by 7 bases, and 19 bases separated the two germline ends. As DNA, the CDR3 is TGTGCCAGCAGCACCCCGGGGACCACAGGGCAGCCCCAGCATTTT. This gives the protein CASSTPGTTGQPQHF.

The rearrangement uses TRBV19 and TRBJ2-1, with 7 bases that match TRBD1. Germline assignment: CDR1 LNHDA and CDR2 SQIVND (reference sequence). With 4 bases clipped from V and 10 bases from J, the junction kept 10 bases outside the gene matches. The CDR3 extends over 14 amino acids. The CDR3 nucleotides are TGTGCCAGTAGTAGCACGGACAGGCAGGGCGAGCAGTTCTTC. Protein: CASSSTDRQGEQFF. Using reference TRBV19 and TRBJ2-1 for the parts outside the CDR3, the full variable domain is DGGITQSPKYLFRKEGQNVTLSCEQNLNHDAMYWYRQDPGQGLRLIYYSQIVNDFQKGDIAEGYSVSREKKESFPLTVTSAQKNPTAFYLCASSSTDRQGEQFFGPGTRLTVL.

The chain carries TRBV4-2 and TRBJ1-3; D gene ambiguous. CDR1 and CDR2 (germline): LGHNA, YNFKEQ. Between the trimmed V and J ends, which lost 2 bases and 4 bases, there was a span of 6 bases. The CDR3 sequence is 13 residues long. CDR3: CASSQLMGNTIYF. CDR3 DNA: TGTGCCAGCAGCCAATTAATGGGAAACACCATATATTTT.

The J gene is TRBJ2-7, the V gene TRBV19, with D tentatively TRBD2 (6 bases). Germline V gives CDR1 LNHDA, CDR2 SQIVND (reference sequence). V was shortened by 6 bases and J by 3 bases, with 27 bases between the two germline ends. The CDR3 totals 18 residues. CDR3 amino acids: CASRHPGAPNPPSYEQYF. The CDR3 bases are TGTGCCAGTAGGCACCCGGGAGCGCCGAATCCACCGAGCTACGAGCAGTACTTC. Together with reference TRBV19 and TRBJ2-7, the CDR3 gives the full variable domain: DGGITQSPKYLFRKEGQNVTLSCEQNLNHDAMYWYRQDPGQGLRLIYYSQIVNDFQKGDIAEGYSVSREKKESFPLTVTSAQKNPTAFYLCASRHPGAPNPPSYEQYFGPGTRLTVT.

The rearrangement joins TRBV25-1 to TRBJ1-5; 10 nucleotides align to TRBD1. CDR1 MGHDK and CDR2 SYGVNS come from the germline V gene. The CDR3 runs 15 residues. V lost 4 bases, J lost 2 bases, and 2 bases stayed unmatched. CDR3 coding DNA: TGTGCCAGCAGTGGGGGGACAGGGGGCAATCAGCCCCAGCATTTT. It yields the protein CASSGGTGGNQPQHF.

The chain links TRBV3-1 (or the pseudogene TRBV3-2) to TRBJ1-1; tentative D call: TRBD1 (5 bases). Germline CDR1 and CDR2: LGHDT and YNNKEL (reference sequence). With 2 bases removed from V and 7 bases from J, the gap between germline ends came to 11 bases. The CDR3 totals 13 residues. CDR3 nucleotide sequence: TGTGCCAGCAGCCAACTCTCAGGGTATGAAGCTTTCTTT. Amino acids: CASSQLSGYEAFF.

V gene TRBV10-1 combines with J gene TRBJ2-7; 7 nucleotides align to TRBD2. Germline trimming cut 2 bases from V and 2 bases from J; bases unmatched to any gene: 6. Germline V gene data show CDR1 as WNHNN and CDR2 as SYGVQD (reference sequence). This CDR3 has 15 amino acids. Here the CDR3 reads CASSEGLEGAYEQYF. The DNA of the CDR3 is TGCGCCAGCAGTGAGGGACTAGAAGGAGCCTACGAGCAGTACTTC.

This chain connects TRBV7-9 to TRBJ1-1; D is possibly TRBD1 (5 bases). Germline lookup yields CDR1 SEHNR and CDR2 FQNEAQ (reference sequence). Trimming removed 1 base at V and 1 base at J, with 16 bases between. There are 17 residues in the CDR3. CDR3 loop: CASSLVGEGWSNTEAFF. The CDR3 DNA sequence: TGTGCCAGCAGCTTAGTGGGGGAGGGGTGGTCGAACACTGAAGCTTTCTTT.

This clone occurred once. V usage is TRBV2 and J usage is TRBJ2-1, with 8 bases matching TRBD2. The V gene end was trimmed by 7 bases and the J gene end by 4 bases; junction bases not matched to a gene: 6. The CDR3 consists of 14 residues. Germline V gives CDR1 SNHLY, CDR2 FYNNEI. The CDR3: CASNPGLVYNEQFF. CDR3 nucleotides: TGTGCCAGCAACCCGGGACTAGTTTACAATGAGCAGTTCTTC.

This chain links TRBV18 with TRBJ1-1; 9 bases align to TRBD1. CDR3 length: 15 residues. Germline values: CDR1 KGHSH, CDR2 LQKENI. V was clipped by 6 bases and J by 6 bases; unmatched bases: 11. The CDR3 bases are TGTGCCAGCTCTCCCATGGGACAGGGATACGCTGAAGCTTTCTTT. Protein product: CASSPMGQGYAEAFF. Variable domain in full (rest from reference TRBV18 and TRBJ1-1): NAGVMQNPRHLVRRRGQEARLRCSPMKGHSHVYWYRQLPEEGLKFMVYLQKENIIDESGMPKERFSAEFPKEGPSILRIQQVVRGDSAAYFCASSPMGQGYAEAFFGQGTRLTVV.

The rearrangement uses TRBV19 and TRBJ1-1, with a weak D call TRBD1 (5 bases). CDR1 and CDR2 (germline): LNHDA, SQIVND (reference sequence). The CDR3 extends over 12 amino acids. Trimming left V 7 bases short and J 7 bases short, with 13 bases between. In nucleotides, the CDR3 is TGTGCCAGTACCATCTATCAGGGTGAAGCTTTCTTT. Protein: CASTIYQGEAFF. Full variable domain (outside the CDR3, taken from reference TRBV19 and TRBJ1-1): DGGITQSPKYLFRKEGQNVTLSCEQNLNHDAMYWYRQDPGQGLRLIYYSQIVNDFQKGDIAEGYSVSREKKESFPLTVTSAQKNPTAFYLCASTIYQGEAFFGQGTRLTVV.

This sequence joins TRBV7-2 and TRBJ2-5; D is uncertain. V lost 0 bases to trimming and J lost 2 bases, with 10 bases between them. The CDR3 spans 15 residues. Per germline, CDR1 SGHTA and CDR2 FQGNSA. In nucleotides, the CDR3 is TGTGCCAGCAGCTTAGCGTGGGCCATGCAAGAGACCCAGTACTTC. Its translation: CASSLAWAMQETQYF.

The chain combines TRBV6-5 with TRBJ1-5; D is unclear. Trimming removed 8 bases from V and 2 bases from J, with 16 bases in between. Germline V gene sequence: CDR1 MNHEY, CDR2 SVGAGI. The CDR3 has 15 amino acids. The CDR3, as DNA: TGTGCCAGCCTTACAGAGGGCTCGGGCAATCAGCCCCAGCATTTT. This translates into CASLTEGSGNQPQHF.

This clone was observed a single time. This rearrangement joins TRBV6-2 or TRBV6-3 to TRBJ2-1; 9 bases are shared with TRBD2. V shed 6 bases and J 2 bases; nucleotides not matched to a gene: 5. The CDR3 totals 15 residues. Germline values: CDR1 MNHEY, CDR2 SVGEGT. CDR3 coding DNA: TGTGCCAGCAGCCTGGGACTAGCAGCCTACAATGAGCAGTTCTTC. The encoded protein is CASSLGLAAYNEQFF.

The chain links TRBV7-2 to TRBJ2-5; 10 bases fit TRBD2. Germline CDR1 and CDR2: SGHTA and FQGNSA. The CDR3 contains 16 residues. Trimming removed 0 bases from V and 2 bases from J; junction bases left unmatched: 3. CDR3: CASSLAASGGQETQYF. The CDR3 DNA is TGTGCCAGCAGCTTAGCGGCTAGCGGGGGACAAGAGACCCAGTACTTC.

This clone was seen a single time. Other DNA sequences in this sample translate to the same CDR3. The chain combines TRBV7-2 with TRBJ2-7; 9 bases are shared with TRBD2. CDR1 is SGHTA, CDR2 FQGNSA, per germline. This CDR3 is built from 15 residues. Trimming cost V 3 bases and J 3 bases; bases outside gene matches: 6. CDR3 loop: CASSLGPSGNYEQYF. CDR3 bases: TGTGCCAGCAGCTTGGGCCCTAGCGGGAACTACGAGCAGTACTTC.

This clone appeared a few times. The rearrangement uses TRBV3-1 (or the pseudogene TRBV3-2) and TRBJ2-3; D unclear. V was trimmed by 1 base and J by 5 bases, leaving 4 bases between them. The CDR3 totals 12 residues. CDR1 is LGHDT and CDR2 is YNNKEL in the germline V gene (reference sequence). The CDR3 region has the DNA TGTGCCAGCAGCCAAGTTAAAGATACGCAGTATTTT. Its translation: CASSQVKDTQYF.

J is TRBJ2-2 and V is TRBV5-4, with D perhaps TRBD2 (5 bases). Germline lookup yields CDR1 SGHNT and CDR2 YYREEE (reference sequence). The CDR3 extends over 15 amino acids. V was shortened by 0 bases and J by 8 bases, with 14 bases between the two germline ends. The CDR3 bases are TGTGCCAGCAGCTTGGGTAGCCGGGGAATAGGGGAGCTGTTTTTT. Its protein product is CASSLGSRGIGELFF.

This clone was counted once. The CDR3 region is CASSLNPGQVRRGAFF. The CDR3 bases are TGCGCCAGCAGCTTGAATCCTGGACAGGTCCGTCGGGGAGCTTTCTTT. V and J are TRBV5-1 and TRBJ1-1, with 7 positions matching TRBD1. The germline V gene encodes CDR1 SGHRS and CDR2 YFSETQ. The V and J ends lost 1 base and 10 bases, in that order; junction bases with no gene match: 16. The CDR3 is 16 residues long.

The V call is TRBV5-4, the J call TRBJ2-3; 11 bases are shared with TRBD2. This CDR3 spans 15 amino acids. Looked up from germline, CDR1 is SGHNT and CDR2 is YYREEE (reference sequence). V dropped 2 bases and J dropped 4; count of bases not matched to a gene: 3. This CDR3 reads CASSLTSGRSDTQYF. In nucleotides, the CDR3 is TGTGCCAGCAGCTTAACTAGCGGGAGATCAGATACGCAGTATTTT.

V is TRBV15 and J is TRBJ1-3; D is perhaps TRBD1 (6 bases). Trimming left V 0 bases short and J 0 bases short, with 9 bases between. The CDR3 contains 16 residues. Germline loops: CDR1 LNHNV, CDR2 YYDKDF (reference sequence). This CDR3 reads CATSRDGQISGNTIYF. In nucleotides, the CDR3 is TGTGCCACCAGCAGAGATGGACAGATCTCTGGAAACACCATATATTTT.

V usage is TRBV5-1 and J usage is TRBJ2-1, with TRBD2 as a possible D gene (5 bases). With 0 bases removed from V and 5 bases from J, the gap between germline ends came to 9 bases. Germline lookup yields CDR1 SGHRS and CDR2 YFSETQ. The CDR3 contains 14 residues. The CDR3 sequence: CASSLGSAHNEQFF. The CDR3 DNA sequence: TGCGCCAGCAGCTTGGGTAGCGCCCACAATGAGCAGTTCTTC. The variable domain in full, with the rest retrieved from reference TRBV5-1 and TRBJ2-1, is KAGVTQTPRYLIKTRGQQVTLSCSPISGHRSVSWYQQTPGQGLQFLFEYFSETQRNKGNFPGRFSGRQFSNSRSEMNVSTLELGDSALYLCASSLGSAHNEQFFGPGTRLTVL.

The rearrangement links TRBV5-5 to TRBJ1-5, with 7 bases that match TRBD1. Trimming removed 0 bases from V and 5 bases from J; junction bases left unmatched: 5. The CDR3 has 15 residues. The germline V gene has CDR1 SGHKS and CDR2 YYEKEE (reference sequence). As DNA, the CDR3 is TGTGCCAGCAGCTTGGAACAGGGGAACTATCAGCCCCAGCATTTT. As protein: CASSLEQGNYQPQHF.

V is TRBV11-3 and J is TRBJ2-7, with TRBD2 identical over 9 bases. Losses at the gene ends were 3 bases for V and 0 bases for J; bases not matched to a gene: 3. The CDR3 is 15 residues long. Germline loops: CDR1 SGHNT, CDR2 YENEEA. CDR3 nucleotide sequence: TGTGCCAGCAGCTTTACTAGCGGGCACTCCTACGAGCAGTACTTC. Encoded protein: CASSFTSGHSYEQYF.

V is TRBV30 and J is TRBJ1-6; the match to TRBD1 covers 8 bases. The CDR3 covers 14 residues. The germline V gene has CDR1 GTSNPN and CDR2 SVGIG (reference sequence). J was trimmed by 10 bases and V by 5 bases; bases with no gene match: 10. The CDR3 DNA follows: TGTGCCTGGGGCCCCGGGACAGGAGACTCACCCCTCCACTTT. Its translation is CAWGPGTGDSPLHF.

The CDR3 loop reads CASSSGLTGELFF. Written as DNA, the CDR3 is TGTGCCAGCAGCTCAGGGCTTACCGGGGAGCTGTTTTTT. The chain recombines TRBV11-3 with TRBJ2-2; weak D call: TRBD1 (5 bases). This CDR3 comprises 13 residues. From germline, CDR1 is SGHNT and CDR2 YENEEA. V lost 4 bases and J 5 bases, leaving 8 bases between the germline ends.